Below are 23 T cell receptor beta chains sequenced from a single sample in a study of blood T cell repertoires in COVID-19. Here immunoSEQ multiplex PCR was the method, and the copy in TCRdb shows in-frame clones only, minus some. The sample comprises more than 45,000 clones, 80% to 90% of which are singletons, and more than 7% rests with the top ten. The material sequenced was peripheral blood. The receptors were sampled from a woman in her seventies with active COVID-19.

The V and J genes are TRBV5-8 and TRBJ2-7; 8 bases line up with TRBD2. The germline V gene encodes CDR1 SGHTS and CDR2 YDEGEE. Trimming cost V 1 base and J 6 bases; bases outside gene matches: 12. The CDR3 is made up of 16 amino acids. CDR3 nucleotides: TGTGCCAGCAGCTTGACGCCAGCGGGAGATCTCTCCGAGCAGTACTTC. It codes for CASSLTPAGDLSEQYF.

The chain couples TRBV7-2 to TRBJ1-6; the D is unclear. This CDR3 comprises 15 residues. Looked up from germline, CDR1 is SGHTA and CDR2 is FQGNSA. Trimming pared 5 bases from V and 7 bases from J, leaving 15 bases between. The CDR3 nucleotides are TGTGCCAGCAGCCTGTGGGCTTACCCCAATTCACCCCTCCACTTT. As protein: CASSLWAYPNSPLHF.

This chain's CDR3 is CASSQTGVRETQYF. In DNA, the CDR3 is TGTGCCAGCAGCCAGACAGGGGTGAGGGAGACCCAGTACTTC. The chain links TRBV4-2 to TRBJ2-5; 8 positions match TRBD1. With 3 bases clipped from V and 5 bases from J, the junction kept 5 bases outside the gene matches. The CDR3 is made up of 14 amino acids. Germline CDR1 reads LGHNA; CDR2 reads YNFKEQ.

The CDR3 spells CASSLPGTHKYEQYF. The CDR3 nucleotides read TGTGCCAGCAGCCTCCCCGGGACACACAAATACGAGCAGTACTTC. This sequence joins TRBV5-6 and TRBJ2-7; the D gene is possibly TRBD1 (6 bases). V was pared by 4 bases and J by 4 bases, with 18 bases between. The V gene's germline CDR1 is SGHDT and CDR2 YYEEEE. The CDR3 is made up of 15 amino acids.

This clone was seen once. The CDR3 loop reads CASPFLRRQETQYF. CDR3 in DNA: TGTGCCAGCCCCTTTTTGAGGCGCCAAGAGACCCAGTACTTC. The chain combines TRBV11-2 with TRBJ2-5; unclear D gene. Germline V gives CDR1 SGHAT, CDR2 FQNNGV. The CDR3 runs to 14 residues. Trimming shortened V by 8 bases and J by 1 base, and 14 bases separated the two germline ends.

In DNA, the CDR3 is TGTGCCAGCAGCCAGGAACTGACAGGGAGTGAGCAGTACTTC. The encoded protein is CASSQELTGSEQYF. This sequence joins TRBV3-1 (or the pseudogene TRBV3-2) and TRBJ2-7; 7 bases agree with TRBD1. This CDR3 is 14 amino acids long. Trimming took 3 bases from V and 7 from J; bases not matched to a gene: 9. In germline, CDR1 is LGHDT, CDR2 YNNKEL (reference sequence).

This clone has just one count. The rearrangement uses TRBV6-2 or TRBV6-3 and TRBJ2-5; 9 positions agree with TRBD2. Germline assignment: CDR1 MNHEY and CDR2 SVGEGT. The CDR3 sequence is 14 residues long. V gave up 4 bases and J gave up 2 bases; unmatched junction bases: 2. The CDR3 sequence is CASSSSGVQETQYF. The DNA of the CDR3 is TGTGCCAGCAGTTCTAGCGGGGTACAAGAGACCCAGTACTTC.

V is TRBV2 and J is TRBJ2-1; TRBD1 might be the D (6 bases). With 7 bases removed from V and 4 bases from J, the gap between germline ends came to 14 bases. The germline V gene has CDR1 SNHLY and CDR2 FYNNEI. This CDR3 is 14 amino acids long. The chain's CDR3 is CASTPTGSYNEQFF. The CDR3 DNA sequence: TGTGCCAGCACCCCCACAGGGTCTTACAATGAGCAGTTCTTC.

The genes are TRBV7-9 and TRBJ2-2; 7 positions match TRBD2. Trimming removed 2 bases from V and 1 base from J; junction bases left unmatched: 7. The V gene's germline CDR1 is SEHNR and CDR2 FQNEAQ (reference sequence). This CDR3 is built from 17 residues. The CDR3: CASSLFHGRQNTGELFF. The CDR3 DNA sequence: TGTGCCAGCAGCTTATTTCACGGGAGGCAGAACACCGGGGAGCTGTTTTTT.

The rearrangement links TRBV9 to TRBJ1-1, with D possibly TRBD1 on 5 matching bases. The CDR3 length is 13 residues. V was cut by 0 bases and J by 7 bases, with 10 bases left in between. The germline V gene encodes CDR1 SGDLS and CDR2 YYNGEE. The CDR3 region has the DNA TGTGCCAGCAGCGTAGTAACCACAGGTGAAGCTTTCTTT. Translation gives CASSVVTTGEAFF. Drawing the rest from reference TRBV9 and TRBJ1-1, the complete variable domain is DSGVTQTPKHLITATGQRVTLRCSPRSGDLSVYWYQQSLDQGLQFLIQYYNGEERAKGNILERFSAQQFPDLHSELNLSSLELGDSALYFCASSVVTTGEAFFGQGTRLTVV.

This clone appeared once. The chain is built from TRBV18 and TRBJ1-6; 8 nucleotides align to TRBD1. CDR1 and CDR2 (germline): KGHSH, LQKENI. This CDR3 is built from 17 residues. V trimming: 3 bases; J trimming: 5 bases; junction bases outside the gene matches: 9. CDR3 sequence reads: CASSPKGQGRNNSPLHF. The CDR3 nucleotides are TGTGCCAGCTCACCCAAAGGACAGGGACGGAATAATTCACCCCTCCACTTT.

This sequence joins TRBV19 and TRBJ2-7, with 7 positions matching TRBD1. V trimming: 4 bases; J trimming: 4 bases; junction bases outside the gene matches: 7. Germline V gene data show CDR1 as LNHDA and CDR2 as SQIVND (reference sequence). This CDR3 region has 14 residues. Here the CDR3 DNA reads TGTGCCAGTAGTAACAGGGGCGAGGGTTACGAGCAGTACTTC. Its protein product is CASSNRGEGYEQYF. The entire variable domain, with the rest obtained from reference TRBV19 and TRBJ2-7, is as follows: DGGITQSPKYLFRKEGQNVTLSCEQNLNHDAMYWYRQDPGQGLRLIYYSQIVNDFQKGDIAEGYSVSREKKESFPLTVTSAQKNPTAFYLCASSNRGEGYEQYFGPGTRLTVT.

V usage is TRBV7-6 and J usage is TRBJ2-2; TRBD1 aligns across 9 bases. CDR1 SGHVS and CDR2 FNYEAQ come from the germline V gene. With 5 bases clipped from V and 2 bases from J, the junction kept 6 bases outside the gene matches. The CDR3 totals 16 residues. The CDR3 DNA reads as TGTGCCAGCAGCCCGCGACAGGGGGTCAACACCGGGGAGCTGTTTTTT. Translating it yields CASSPRQGVNTGELFF.

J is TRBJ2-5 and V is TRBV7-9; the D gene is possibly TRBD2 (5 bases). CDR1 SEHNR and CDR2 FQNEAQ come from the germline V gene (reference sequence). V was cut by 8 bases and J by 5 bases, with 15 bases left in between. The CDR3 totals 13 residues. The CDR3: CASCGGVWETQYF. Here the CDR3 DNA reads TGTGCCAGCTGTGGAGGCGTTTGGGAGACCCAGTACTTC.

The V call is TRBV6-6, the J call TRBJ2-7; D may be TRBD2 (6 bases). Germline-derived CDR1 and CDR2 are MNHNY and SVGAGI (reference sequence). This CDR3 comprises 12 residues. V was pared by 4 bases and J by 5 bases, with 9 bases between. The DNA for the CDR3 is TGTGCCAGCAGTTCGGGACTTAACGAGCAGTACTTC. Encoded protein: CASSSGLNEQYF.

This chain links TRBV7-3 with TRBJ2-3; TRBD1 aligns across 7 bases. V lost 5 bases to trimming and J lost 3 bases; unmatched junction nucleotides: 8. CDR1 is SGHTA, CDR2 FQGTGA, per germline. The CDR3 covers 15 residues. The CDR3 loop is CASSRNRGWTDTQYF. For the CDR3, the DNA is TGTGCCAGCAGCCGGAACAGGGGCTGGACAGATACGCAGTATTTT.

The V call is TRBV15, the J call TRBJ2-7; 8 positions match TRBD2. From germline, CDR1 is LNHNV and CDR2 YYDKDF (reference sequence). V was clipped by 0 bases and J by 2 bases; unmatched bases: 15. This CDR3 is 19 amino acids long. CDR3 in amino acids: CATSRDLPTTGTRTYEQYF. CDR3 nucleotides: TGTGCCACCAGCAGAGATTTACCGACTACCGGGACTAGAACCTACGAGCAGTACTTC.

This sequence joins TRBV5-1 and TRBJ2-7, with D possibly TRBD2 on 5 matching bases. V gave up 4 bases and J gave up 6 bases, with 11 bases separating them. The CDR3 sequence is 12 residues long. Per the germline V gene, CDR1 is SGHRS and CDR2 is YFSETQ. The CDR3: CASSQPRGEQYF. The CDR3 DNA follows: TGCGCCAGCAGCCAACCTCGGGGCGAGCAGTACTTC.

The CDR3 DNA sequence: TGTGCCAGCAGTCCGGAAGGACAGGGGTACTATGGCTACACCTTC. Protein: CASSPEGQGYYGYTF. The chain is built from TRBV6-5 and TRBJ1-2, with 9 bases identical to TRBD1. V shed 5 bases and J 3 bases; nucleotides not matched to a gene: 7. CDR3 length equals 15 residues. The germline gives CDR1 MNHEY, CDR2 SVGAGI.

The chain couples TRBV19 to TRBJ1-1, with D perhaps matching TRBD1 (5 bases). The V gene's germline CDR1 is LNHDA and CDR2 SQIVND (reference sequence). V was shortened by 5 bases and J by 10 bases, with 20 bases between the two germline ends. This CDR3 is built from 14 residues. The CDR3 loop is CASSYMGGARAAFF. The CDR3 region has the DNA TGTGCCAGTAGTTACATGGGAGGGGCGCGGGCAGCTTTCTTT.

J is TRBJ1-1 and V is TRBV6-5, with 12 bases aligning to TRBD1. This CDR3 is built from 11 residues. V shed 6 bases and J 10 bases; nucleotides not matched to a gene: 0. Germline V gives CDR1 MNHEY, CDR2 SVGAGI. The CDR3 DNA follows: TGTGCCAGCAGGGGACAGGGGGCAGCTTTCTTT. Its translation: CASRGQGAAFF.

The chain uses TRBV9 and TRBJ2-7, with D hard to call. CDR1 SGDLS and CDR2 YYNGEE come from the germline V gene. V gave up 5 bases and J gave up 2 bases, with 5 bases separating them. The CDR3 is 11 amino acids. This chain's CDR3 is CASSRAYEQYF. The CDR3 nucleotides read TGTGCCAGCAGTCGAGCCTACGAGCAGTACTTC.

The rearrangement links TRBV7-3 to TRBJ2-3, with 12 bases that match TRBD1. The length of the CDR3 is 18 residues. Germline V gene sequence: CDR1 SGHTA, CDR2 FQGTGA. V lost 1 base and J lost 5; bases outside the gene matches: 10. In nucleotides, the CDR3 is TGTGCCAGCAGCTTAATTCTAGGGACAGGGGGCGAGGGAGATACGCAGTATTTT. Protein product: CASSLILGTGGEGDTQYF.